These 20 T cell receptor beta chains were sequenced from one sample in a study of T cell changes during pregnancy in multiple sclerosis (dated by TCRdb to between 2018 and 2020). Libraries were made using the immunoSEQ multiplex PCR assay. What TCRdb holds here is the immuneACCESS table cut down to in-frame rearrangements. Part of the clones is not present; checked against another copy, under half of the missing clones reflect an unresolved V gene, and the others are unexplained. The sample table contains 60,000 or so clones; only one count was recorded for around 92% of them. The ten top clones hold over 0.8% of the sample. Material: peripheral blood, obtained in the first trimester of pregnancy. These receptor sequences come from a female donor with multiple sclerosis, enrolled in a pregnancy study.

This chain joins TRBV11-1 and TRBJ1-5, with D uncertain. V was trimmed by 5 bases and J by 6 bases, leaving 11 bases between them. Germline V lookup: CDR1 SGHAT, CDR2 FQDESV (reference sequence). This CDR3 region has 13 residues. The CDR3 spells CASSQIRSQPQHF. The CDR3 bases are TGTGCCAGCAGCCAAATACGGTCTCAGCCCCAGCATTTT. Combining the CDR3 with reference TRBV11-1 and TRBJ1-5 gives the whole variable domain EAEVAQSPRYKITEKSQAVAFWCDPISGHATLYWYRQILGQGPELLVQFQDESVVDDSQLPKDRFSAERLKGVDSTLKIQPAELGDSAMYLCASSQIRSQPQHFGDGTRLSIL.

The CDR3 coding sequence is TGTGCCAGCAGCTTGGTACCGGGGGGTTCCTACGAGCAGTACTTC. It encodes CASSLVPGGSYEQYF. V usage is TRBV5-5 and J usage is TRBJ2-7; 7 bases are a match to TRBD2. The CDR3 is 15 amino acids. Germline V gives CDR1 SGHKS, CDR2 YYEKEE (reference sequence). V trimming: 0 bases; J trimming: 1 base; junction bases outside the gene matches: 4.

This chain connects TRBV19 to TRBJ1-5; 7 bases align to TRBD1. Germline CDR1 LNHDA, CDR2 SQIVND (reference sequence). Trimming removed 10 bases from V and 3 bases from J; junction bases left unmatched: 12. There are 15 residues in the CDR3. CDR3 nucleotide sequence: TGTGCCACCCGAATCGGACAGGTTCTCAATCAGCCCCAGCATTTT. Amino acid sequence: CATRIGQVLNQPQHF.

This clone was picked up a small number of times. The chain combines TRBV9 with TRBJ1-3, with D maybe TRBD1 (5 bases). The germline V and J ends were trimmed by 3 bases and 1 base, with 14 bases remaining between them. The CDR3 extends over 16 amino acids. Germline lookup yields CDR1 SGDLS and CDR2 YYNGEE. The CDR3 nucleotides are TGTGCCAGCAGCGCCTCACAGGTATTTTCTGGAAACACCATATATTTT. Translating gives CASSASQVFSGNTIYF.

The chain employs TRBV9 and TRBJ2-3, with 10 bases matching TRBD2. In germline, CDR1 is SGDLS, CDR2 YYNGEE. Trimming at V came to 0 bases and at J to 9 bases, leaving 10 bases not matched to a gene. The CDR3 has 16 residues. CDR3 amino acids: CASSVGASGGRWTQYF. In DNA form, the CDR3 reads TGTGCCAGCAGCGTAGGGGCTAGCGGGGGACGGTGGACGCAGTATTTT.

The chain recombines TRBV7-3 with TRBJ2-2; 10 bases are shared with TRBD1. J lost 4 bases, V lost 0 bases, and 2 bases had no gene match. The length of the CDR3 is 16 residues. Per the germline V gene, CDR1 is SGHTA and CDR2 is FQGTGA. In DNA, the CDR3 is TGTGCCAGCAGCTTAACCTGGGACAGGGGCACCGGGGAGCTGTTTTTT. It codes for CASSLTWDRGTGELFF.

The rearrangement uses TRBV18 and TRBJ2-1; TRBD2 aligns across 11 bases. The germline gives CDR1 KGHSH, CDR2 LQKENI. V gave up 0 bases and J gave up 9 bases; unmatched junction bases: 7. The CDR3 runs 16 residues. Here the CDR3 reads CASSPPWLAGGREQFF. Written as DNA, the CDR3 is TGTGCCAGCTCACCACCGTGGCTAGCGGGGGGTCGTGAGCAGTTCTTC. The variable domain in full, with the rest retrieved from reference TRBV18 and TRBJ2-1, is NAGVMQNPRHLVRRRGQEARLRCSPMKGHSHVYWYRQLPEEGLKFMVYLQKENIIDESGMPKERFSAEFPKEGPSILRIQQVVRGDSAAYFCASSPPWLAGGREQFFGPGTRLTVL.

A single count supports this clone. The CDR3 here is CASSGQDRVGEQYF. Written as DNA, the CDR3 is TGTGCCAGCAGTGGGCAAGACAGGGTGGGAGAGCAGTACTTC. V gene TRBV6-1 combines with J gene TRBJ2-7; 7 nucleotides agree with TRBD1. Per the germline V gene, CDR1 is MNHNS and CDR2 is SASEGT. Trimming cost V 4 bases and J 7 bases; bases outside gene matches: 10. CDR3 length: 14 amino acids.

The V call is TRBV5-8, the J call TRBJ2-3; possible D gene TRBD2, 5 bases. The CDR3 runs to 16 residues. Trimming cost V 0 bases and J 3 bases, with 14 bases left between them. Looked up from germline, CDR1 is SGHTS and CDR2 is YDEGEE. The CDR3 is CASSLGRDSLTDTQYF. The CDR3 region has the DNA TGTGCCAGCAGCTTGGGCCGGGATTCCCTTACAGATACGCAGTATTTT. Variable domain in full (rest from reference TRBV5-8 and TRBJ2-3): EAGVTQSPTHLIKTRGQQATLRCSPISGHTSVYWYQQALGLGLQFLLWYDEGEERNRGNFPPRFSGRQFPNYSSELNVNALELEDSALYLCASSLGRDSLTDTQYFGPGTRLTVL.

This sequence joins TRBV5-5 and TRBJ2-3, with 8 bases fitting TRBD1. Unmatched junction bases numbered 10, after V lost 0 bases and J lost 4 bases. This CDR3 comprises 17 residues. Germline-derived CDR1 and CDR2 are SGHKS and YYEKEE (reference sequence). CDR3 coding DNA: TGTGCCAGCAGCTTGGACGGACAGGGAGTATTCGCAGATACGCAGTATTTT. Translated: CASSLDGQGVFADTQYF.

This clone came up once. The rearrangement joins TRBV30 to TRBJ1-5; D not resolved. This CDR3 is 13 amino acids long. CDR1 GTSNPN and CDR2 SVGIG come from the germline V gene (reference sequence). The CDR3 loop reads CDERWAGNQPQHF. CDR3 DNA sequence: TGTGACGAACGGTGGGCTGGCAATCAGCCCCAGCATTTT. Together with reference TRBV30 and TRBJ1-5, the CDR3 gives the full variable domain: SQTIHQWPATLVQPVGSPLSLECTVEGTSNPNLYWYRQAAGRGLQLLFYSVGIGQISSEVPQNLSASRPQDRQFILSSKKLLLSDSGFYLCDERWAGNQPQHFGDGTRLSIL.

The chain is built from TRBV2 and TRBJ1-2; no reliable D call. V shed 2 bases and J shed 6 bases, with 16 bases lying between them. Germline lookup yields CDR1 SNHLY and CDR2 FYNNEI. The CDR3 contains 15 residues. CDR3 sequence reads: CASSESPGKRDGYTF. The CDR3 DNA sequence: TGTGCCAGCAGTGAAAGTCCCGGCAAGAGGGATGGCTACACCTTC.

V and J are TRBV18 and TRBJ1-3; D gene uncertain. With 5 bases removed from V and 0 bases from J, the gap between germline ends came to 14 bases. The CDR3 totals 16 residues. The germline gives CDR1 KGHSH, CDR2 LQKENI. CDR3 bases: TGTGCCAGCTCAAGAGGAGGAAGGCCCTCTGGAAACACCATATATTTT. It translates to CASSRGGRPSGNTIYF.

The chain employs TRBV29-1 and TRBJ2-2; no reliable D call. This CDR3 has 13 amino acids. CDR1 and CDR2 from the germline V gene are SQVTM and ANQGSEA. The ends were cut back, 3 bases at V and 2 bases at J, with 7 bases in the middle. CDR3 nucleotides: TGCAGCGTTGACGTCGGTAACACCGGGGAGCTGTTTTTT. Protein product: CSVDVGNTGELFF.

V is TRBV13 and J is TRBJ1-4; 9 nucleotides agree with TRBD1. The V segment lost 5 bases and the J segment 7 bases; nucleotides outside the gene matches: 8. The CDR3 consists of 15 residues. Germline V gene lookup returns CDR1 PRHDT and CDR2 FYEKMQ (reference sequence). The CDR3 coding sequence is TGTGCCAGCAGCCCCAACAGGGGGCAGACTGAAAAACTGTTTTTT. This sequence encodes CASSPNRGQTEKLFF.

V is TRBV29-1 and J is TRBJ1-1; possibly TRBD1 for D (6 bases). The CDR3 has 15 residues. V dropped 5 bases and J dropped 0 bases, with 16 bases sitting between them. Germline lookup yields CDR1 SQVTM and CDR2 ANQGSEA. CDR3 amino acids: CSVRSARGLNTEAFF. The CDR3 DNA is TGCAGCGTTCGTTCTGCCAGGGGATTGAACACTGAAGCTTTCTTT.

V usage is TRBV5-5 and J usage is TRBJ1-2; 7 nucleotides agree with TRBD1. V was clipped by 4 bases and J by 4 bases; unmatched bases: 4. This CDR3 contains 13 residues. Germline V lookup: CDR1 SGHKS, CDR2 YYEKEE (reference sequence). For the CDR3, the DNA is TGTGCCAGCAGCCCCAGACAGGGCTATGGCTACACCTTC. Its translation is CASSPRQGYGYTF. Looking up the rest from reference TRBV5-5 and TRBJ1-2 gives the full variable domain: DAGVTQSPTHLIKTRGQQVTLRCSPISGHKSVSWYQQVLGQGPQFIFQYYEKEERGRGNFPDRFSARQFPNYSSELNVNALLLGDSALYLCASSPRQGYGYTFGSGTRLTVV.

The V call is TRBV5-6, the J call TRBJ2-7; TRBD1 aligns across 10 bases. CDR3 size: 15 residues. The V segment lost 3 bases and the J segment 0 bases; nucleotides outside the gene matches: 3. Germline assignment: CDR1 SGHDT and CDR2 YYEEEE. For the CDR3, the DNA is TGTGCCAGCAGCTCGACAGGGGGCCTCTCCTACGAGCAGTACTTC. Residues: CASSSTGGLSYEQYF.

This chain links TRBV29-1 with TRBJ1-1, with TRBD1 matching over 7 bases. The V gene's germline CDR1 is SQVTM and CDR2 ANQGSEA. The CDR3 loop spans 13 amino acids. The ends lost 6 bases at V and 1 base at J; junction bases unmatched: 5. This CDR3 is CSVYRGSNTEAFF. For the CDR3, the DNA is TGCAGCGTGTACAGGGGCTCGAACACTGAAGCTTTCTTT.

This chain links TRBV25-1 with TRBJ2-7; the match to TRBD1 covers 7 bases. Germline CDR1 is MGHDK and CDR2 is SYGVNS. This CDR3 is 14 amino acids long. J gave up 2 bases and V 4 bases, and 5 bases lay outside the gene matches. The CDR3 DNA sequence: TGTGCCAGCAGTGCAACAGGGGTTACCTACGAGCAGTACTTC. It translates to CASSATGVTYEQYF.